The rows below give T cell receptor beta chains drawn from one sample of a study of T cell changes during pregnancy in multiple sclerosis. Some clones are missing from TCRdb's copy, which holds only in-frame ones; the method was immunoSEQ multiplex PCR. The sample yields approximately 40,000 clones, approximately 90% seen once. The sample in question was CD4+ T cells from peripheral blood mononuclear cells, obtained in the first trimester of pregnancy. These receptors were collected from a female donor with multiple sclerosis, enrolled in a pregnancy study. The CDR3 runs from the conserved cysteine through the conserved F or W. The D gene is left open where the match is weak. The size of a clone is reported for some rows only, either as once, few or many, or as a class for expanded clones.

clone_size: NA; d_call: NA; j_call: TRBJ1-1; v_call: TRBV27; cdr3_nt: TGTGCCAGCAGTTCCTTTGGCCCTCCCCACACTGAAGCTTTCTTT; cdr3_aa: CASSSFGPPHTEAFF
clone_size: NA; d_call: TRBD2; j_call: TRBJ2-3; v_call: TRBV5-1; cdr3_nt: TGCGCCAGCAGCTTGGGATCTAGCGGGATAGGAGATACGCAGTATTTT; cdr3_aa: CASSLGSSGIGDTQYF
clone_size: NA; d_call: TRBD2; j_call: TRBJ2-3; v_call: TRBV23-1; cdr3_nt: TGCGCCAGCAGTCAGGGTAGACTAGCGGGGGTGAGAACAGATACGCAGTATTTT; cdr3_aa: CASSQGRLAGVRTDTQYF
clone_size: NA; d_call: NA; j_call: TRBJ1-5; v_call: TRBV19; cdr3_nt: TGTGCCAGTAGTATAGATCATAGGGGTGATCAGCCCCAGCATTTT; cdr3_aa: CASSIDHRGDQPQHF
clone_size: NA; d_call: NA; j_call: TRBJ1-2; v_call: TRBV7-2; cdr3_nt: TGTGCCAGCAGCTTAGACCCAGCGGGTAACTATGGCTACACCTTC; cdr3_aa: CASSLDPAGNYGYTF
clone_size: NA; d_call: NA; j_call: TRBJ1-2; v_call: TRBV27; cdr3_nt: TGTGCCAGCAGTCCCTCGGGGGGCCACTATGGCTACACCTTC; cdr3_aa: CASSPSGGHYGYTF
clone_size: NA; d_call: TRBD1; j_call: TRBJ1-5; v_call: TRBV7-2; cdr3_nt: TGTGCCAGCAGCTCCGTCGCAACAGGGGGCCATCAGCCCCAGCATTTT; cdr3_aa: CASSSVATGGHQPQHF
clone_size: NA; d_call: TRBD1; j_call: TRBJ2-2; v_call: TRBV30; cdr3_nt: TGTGCCTGGAGTGTACTTTACAGGGGTGGCACCGGGGAGCTGTTTTTT; cdr3_aa: CAWSVLYRGGTGELFF
clone_size: NA; d_call: TRBD1; j_call: TRBJ1-2; v_call: TRBV5-1; cdr3_nt: TGCGCCAGCAGCTTGGCAGGGGGCGCGGCTAACTATGGCTACACCTTC; cdr3_aa: CASSLAGGAANYGYTF
clone_size: NA; d_call: TRBD2; j_call: TRBJ2-1; v_call: TRBV10-3; cdr3_nt: TGTGCCATCAGCGCTTCCGGGACTAGCGGGGAAGCATCATACAATGAGCAGTTCTTC; cdr3_aa: CAISASGTSGEASYNEQFF
clone_size: once; d_call: NA; j_call: TRBJ2-1; v_call: TRBV6-1; cdr3_nt: TGTGCCAGCAGTGAAGCGCAAGGATTCGGGAATGAGCAGTTCTTC; cdr3_aa: CASSEAQGFGNEQFF
clone_size: NA; d_call: TRBD1; j_call: TRBJ1-1; v_call: TRBV18; cdr3_nt: TGTGCCAGCTCACCACTGGAGGGGGCGCGCACTGAAGCTTTCTTT; cdr3_aa: CASSPLEGARTEAFF
clone_size: NA; d_call: NA; j_call: TRBJ2-1; v_call: TRBV29-1; cdr3_nt: TGCAGCGTTGGAGACAGCAATGAGCAGTTCTTC; cdr3_aa: CSVGDSNEQFF
clone_size: once; d_call: NA; j_call: TRBJ1-3; v_call: TRBV5-1; cdr3_nt: TGCGCCAGCAGACAGCAGAGCTCTGGAAACACCATATATTTT; cdr3_aa: CASRQQSSGNTIYF
clone_size: NA; d_call: NA; j_call: TRBJ2-7; v_call: TRBV29-1; cdr3_nt: TGCAGCGCCGCAGGGATGTCCTACGAGCAGTACTTC; cdr3_aa: CSAAGMSYEQYF
clone_size: NA; d_call: TRBD2; j_call: TRBJ2-7; v_call: TRBV6-1; cdr3_nt: TGTGCCAGCAGTGAAACGGGGGGGATACTAGCGGAGCGTTCCCAGTACTTC; cdr3_aa: CASSETGGILAERSQYF
clone_size: NA; d_call: NA; j_call: TRBJ1-1; v_call: TRBV27; cdr3_nt: TGTGCCAGCAGTCTTTATTGGGCCGAGAACACTGAAGCTTTCTTT; cdr3_aa: CASSLYWAENTEAFF
clone_size: few; d_call: NA; j_call: TRBJ1-1; v_call: TRBV19; cdr3_nt: TGTGCCAGTACCCATAGGGGGGGAGGAAGGACTGAAGCTTTCTTT; cdr3_aa: CASTHRGGGRTEAFF
clone_size: NA; d_call: NA; j_call: TRBJ2-7; v_call: TRBV19; cdr3_nt: TGTGCCAGTAGTATAGACTTGGGGGGCTACGAGCAGTACTTC; cdr3_aa: CASSIDLGGYEQYF
clone_size: NA; d_call: TRBD2; j_call: TRBJ2-7; v_call: TRBV10-3; cdr3_nt: TGTGCCATCAGTGAGTCTCTTTCCCCGGGGGCGGGAGGCGAGCAGTACTTC; cdr3_aa: CAISESLSPGAGGEQYF
clone_size: NA; d_call: NA; j_call: TRBJ2-5; v_call: TRBV5-1; cdr3_nt: TGCGCCAGCAGCCCCGACCAAGAGACCCAGTACTTC; cdr3_aa: CASSPDQETQYF
clone_size: NA; d_call: NA; j_call: TRBJ2-7; v_call: TRBV2; cdr3_nt: TGTGCCAGCAGCGTTCTAGTGAGCTCCTACGAGCAGTACTTC; cdr3_aa: CASSVLVSSYEQYF
clone_size: NA; d_call: NA; j_call: TRBJ1-5; v_call: TRBV9; cdr3_nt: TGTGCCAGCAGCGTTAAGGGGGGCAATCAGCCCCAGCATTTT; cdr3_aa: CASSVKGGNQPQHF
clone_size: NA; d_call: TRBD2; j_call: TRBJ2-5; v_call: TRBV7-8; cdr3_nt: TGTGCCAGCAGCTTAGGCGGGAGGGTGGAGACCCAGTACTTC; cdr3_aa: CASSLGGRVETQYF
clone_size: NA; d_call: NA; j_call: TRBJ1-2; v_call: TRBV5-1; cdr3_nt: TGCGCCAGCAGCTTGAGGTCCCGGGGCTATGGCTACACCTTC; cdr3_aa: CASSLRSRGYGYTF